Included here is one TCR beta chain sequence, with context. Its antigen is still unknown. Cryopreserved PBMCs were the source of around 1.8 micrograms of genomic DNA, which went to TCR beta libraries. This specimen comes from a study of cytotoxic CD8 clonotypes in ibrutinib-treated CLL. In the study overall: In all, about a dozen patients were relapsed/refractory, some 14 were treatment-naive and about 18 were IGHV unmutated. Study findings and constraints: Before falling back toward baseline at progression, clonality had risen at the time of ibrutinib response.

Generated by immunoSEQ multiplex PCR, the TCRdb table keeps only in-frame clones and is missing some. This table has about 130,000 clones, around four fifths appearing once. The sample in question was PBMCs, obtained after 24 months of ibrutinib treatment. This receptor was taken from a human donor with chronic lymphocytic leukemia.

CDR3: CAWSVNGAYEQYF. The CDR3, as DNA: TGTGCCTGGAGTGTAAACGGGGCGTACGAGCAGTACTTC. The rearrangement links TRBV30 to TRBJ2-7; D possibly matches TRBD1 or TRBD2 (5 bases each). V was trimmed by 0 bases and J by 4 bases, leaving 10 bases between them. The CDR3 runs 13 residues. Germline assignment: CDR1 GTSNPN and CDR2 SVGIG (reference sequence).